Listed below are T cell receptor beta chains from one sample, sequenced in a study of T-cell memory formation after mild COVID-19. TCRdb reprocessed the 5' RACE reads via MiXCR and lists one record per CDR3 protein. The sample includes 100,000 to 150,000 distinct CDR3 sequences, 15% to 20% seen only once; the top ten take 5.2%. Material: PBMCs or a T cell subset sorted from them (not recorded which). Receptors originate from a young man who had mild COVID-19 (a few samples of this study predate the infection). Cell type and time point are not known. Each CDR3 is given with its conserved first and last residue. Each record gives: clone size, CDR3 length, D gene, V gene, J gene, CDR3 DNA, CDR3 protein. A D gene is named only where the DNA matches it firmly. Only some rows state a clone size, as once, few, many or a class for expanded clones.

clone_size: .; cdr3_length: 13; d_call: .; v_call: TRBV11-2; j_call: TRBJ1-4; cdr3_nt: TGTGCCAGCTCCGACAGTGCTAATGAAAAACTGTTTTTT; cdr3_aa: CASSDSANEKLFF
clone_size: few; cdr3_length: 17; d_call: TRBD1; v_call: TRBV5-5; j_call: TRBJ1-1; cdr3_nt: TGTGCCAGCAGCTTTGGACAGGGGCTAGCCCTGAACACTGAAGCTTTCTTT; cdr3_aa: CASSFGQGLALNTEAFF
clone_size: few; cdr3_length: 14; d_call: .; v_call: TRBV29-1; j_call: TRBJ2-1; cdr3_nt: TGCAGCGTTGTTTGGGGGCCCACCTACAATGAGCAGTTCTTC; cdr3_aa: CSVVWGPTYNEQFF
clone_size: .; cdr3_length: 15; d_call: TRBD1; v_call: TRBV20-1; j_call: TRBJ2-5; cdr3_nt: TGCAGTGCTAGAGTCCGTGGGACAGGGCGACAGACCCAGTACTTC; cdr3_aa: CSARVRGTGRQTQYF
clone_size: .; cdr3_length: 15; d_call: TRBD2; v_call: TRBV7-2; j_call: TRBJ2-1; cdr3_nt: TGTGCCAGCAGCCCCATAGCGGGGGCGCAGTTGGGGCAGTTCTTC; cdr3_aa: CASSPIAGAQLGQFF
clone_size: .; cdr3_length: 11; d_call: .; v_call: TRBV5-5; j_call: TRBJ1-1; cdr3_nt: TGTGCCAGCAGCTTTGCCACTGAAGCTTTCTTT; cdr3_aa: CASSFATEAFF
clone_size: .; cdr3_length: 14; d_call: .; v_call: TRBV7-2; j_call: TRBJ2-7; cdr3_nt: TGTGCCAGCAGCCCTCGACAAATCTCCTACGAGCAGTACTTC; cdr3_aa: CASSPRQISYEQYF
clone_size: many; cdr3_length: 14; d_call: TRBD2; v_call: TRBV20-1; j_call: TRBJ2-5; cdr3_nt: TGCAGTGCTTGGACTAGAGGTGGTTCGGAGACCCAGTACTTC; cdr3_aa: CSAWTRGGSETQYF
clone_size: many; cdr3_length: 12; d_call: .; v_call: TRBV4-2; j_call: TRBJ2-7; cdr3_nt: TGTGCCAGCAGCTATTCGTCGGGCGAGCAGTACTTC; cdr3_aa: CASSYSSGEQYF
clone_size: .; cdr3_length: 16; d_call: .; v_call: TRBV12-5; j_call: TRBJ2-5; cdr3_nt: TGTGCTAGTGGTTTGGTCCTAAAAGGGCATGGAGAGACCCAGTACTTC; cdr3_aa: CASGLVLKGHGETQYF
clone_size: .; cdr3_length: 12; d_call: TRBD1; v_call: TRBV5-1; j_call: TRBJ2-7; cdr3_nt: TGCGCCAGCACCGGGACAGGGAACGAGCAGTACTTC; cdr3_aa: CASTGTGNEQYF
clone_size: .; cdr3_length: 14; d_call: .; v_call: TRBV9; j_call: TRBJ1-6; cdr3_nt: TGTGCCAGCAGCGTCCAATGGGGGGACTCACCCCTCCACTTT; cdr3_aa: CASSVQWGDSPLHF
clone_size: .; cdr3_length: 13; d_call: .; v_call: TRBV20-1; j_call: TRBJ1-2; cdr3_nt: TGCAGTGCTAGAGATCGGGGTCACTATGGCTACACCTTC; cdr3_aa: CSARDRGHYGYTF
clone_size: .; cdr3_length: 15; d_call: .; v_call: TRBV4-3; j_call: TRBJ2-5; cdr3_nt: TGCGCCAGCAGCCAAGACGCTCGTCCTCAAGAGACCCAGTACTTC; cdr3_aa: CASSQDARPQETQYF
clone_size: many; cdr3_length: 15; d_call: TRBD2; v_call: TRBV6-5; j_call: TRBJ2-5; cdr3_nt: TGTGCCAGCAGTTACCTCGGTAGCGGGGTGGAGACCCAGTACTTC; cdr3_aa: CASSYLGSGVETQYF
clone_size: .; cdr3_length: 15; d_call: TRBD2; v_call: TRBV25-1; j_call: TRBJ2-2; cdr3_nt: TGTGCCACCGACTCGGGACTAGCGGGTCCCGGGGAGCTGTTTTTT; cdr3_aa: CATDSGLAGPGELFF
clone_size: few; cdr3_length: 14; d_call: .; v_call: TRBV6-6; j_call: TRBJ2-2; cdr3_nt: TGTGCCAGCAGTTACTCGGCCAACGCCCGGGAGCTGTTTTTT; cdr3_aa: CASSYSANARELFF
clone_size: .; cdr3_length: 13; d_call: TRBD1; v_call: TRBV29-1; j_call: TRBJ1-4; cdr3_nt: TGCAGCGTTGACGGGACAGGGGAAGGAAAACTGTTTTTT; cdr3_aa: CSVDGTGEGKLFF
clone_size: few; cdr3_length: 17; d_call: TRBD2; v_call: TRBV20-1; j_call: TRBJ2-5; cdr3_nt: TGCAGTGCTAGAGTTACTTTTGGACTAGCGGGGCAAGAGACCCAGTACTTC; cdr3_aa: CSARVTFGLAGQETQYF
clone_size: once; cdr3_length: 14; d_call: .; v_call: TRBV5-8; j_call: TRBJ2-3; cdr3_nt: TGTGCCAGCAGCTATTCGGATTATCAAGAATCGCAGTATTTT; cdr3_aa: CASSYSDYQESQYF
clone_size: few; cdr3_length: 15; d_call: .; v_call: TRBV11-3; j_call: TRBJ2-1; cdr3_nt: TGTGCCAGCAGCTTAGGTAGGGGAAGGGGAGATGAGCAGTTCTTC; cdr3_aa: CASSLGRGRGDEQFF
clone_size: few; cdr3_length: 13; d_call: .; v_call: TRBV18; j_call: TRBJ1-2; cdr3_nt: TGTGCCAGCTCCCCTGACAGGTCCCGTGGCTACACCTTC; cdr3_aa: CASSPDRSRGYTF